This T cell receptor beta chain was recovered during a study of T cells expressing NK-cell markers (dated by TCRdb to about 2020). Regarding the study in general: In sorted CD3+CD56+NKG2C+, CD3+CD56+NKG2C- and CD3+CD56-NKG2C+ T-cell subsets from eight donors, TCR beta-chain repertoires were profiled. Among the eight sequenced donors, only one was HCMV-seronegative, while the other seven were HCMV-seropositive. All eight donors whose samples were sequenced were randomly selected healthy volunteers, three of them men and five women. Illumina HiSeq 2000/2500, MiSeq or NextSeq was used to sequence libraries as 2 x 150 bp reads. The research as a whole found: Those dominant clonotypes were again the most abundant among CD3+CD56-NKG2C+ cells in several donors, at about 25-60.1%. In several donors, the dominant CD3+CD56+NKG2C+ clonotypes were found to rank among the top 10 CD8+ clonotypes and to make up about 1.0-7.0% of CD8+ T cells. Whether the expanded NKG2C-expressing T cell clones were specific for HCMV antigens was left unclear.

The CDR3 covers 16 residues, taking in both the cysteine and the phenylalanine. This entry has no DNA. The CDR1 and CDR2 encoded by the germline V gene are SGHTA and FQGTGA. HCMV serostatus was determined by detecting HCMV-specific IgG in serum with a commercial ELISA kit. Ficoll density gradient centrifugation was used to isolate peripheral blood mononuclear cells from blood. With regard to this clonotype: The clone's antigen remains unknown.

The sequencer listed for this sample is Illumina HiSeq 2000. The TCR beta cDNA libraries were made using 5'RACE template switching, a step that added both a universal primer site and unique molecular identifiers. Priming for cDNA synthesis came from the TCR beta constant segment, and two successive PCR amplification steps followed. From the authors' description of their analysis: Reads were demultiplexed and grouped by UMI with MIGEC, and clonotypes were assembled and quantified with MiTCR. Only TCR cDNA sequences supported by at least two reads were kept to exclude erroneous sequences. The tcR package was used for downstream repertoire analysis, and clonotypes were matched across fractions by CDR3 nucleotide sequence plus V segment. Antigen specificity was annotated against VDJdb with VDJmatch, allowing one amino acid substitution in CDR3. TCRdb reprocessed the raw reads; every CDR3 protein sequence is a single record, and DNA is not supplied. The V and J calls reflect TCRdb's pipeline rather than the authors' work. The table held for this sample gives 250,000 to 300,000 distinct CDR3 sequences. 4.2% of the sample is in the top ten clones.

Sequencing input: blood T cells: a sorted CD56 or NKG2C T cell subset, CD4+ or CD8+ T cells, or bulk PBMC T cells (not recorded which). The V and J genes are TRBV7-3 and TRBJ2-3; there is no DNA to check the TCRdb D call of TRBD2. The TCR comes from a woman aged 18-70 years in good health. For the CDR3, the sequence is CASSPIAGEGTDTQYF. The full variable domain, completed from the reference TRBV7-3 and TRBJ2-3 proteins outside the CDR3, reads GAGVSQTPSNKVTEKGKYVELRCDPISGHTALYWYRQSLGQGPEFLIYFQGTGAADDSGLPNDRFFAVRPEGSVSTLKIQRTERGDSAVYLCASSPIAGEGTDTQYFGPGTRLTVL.